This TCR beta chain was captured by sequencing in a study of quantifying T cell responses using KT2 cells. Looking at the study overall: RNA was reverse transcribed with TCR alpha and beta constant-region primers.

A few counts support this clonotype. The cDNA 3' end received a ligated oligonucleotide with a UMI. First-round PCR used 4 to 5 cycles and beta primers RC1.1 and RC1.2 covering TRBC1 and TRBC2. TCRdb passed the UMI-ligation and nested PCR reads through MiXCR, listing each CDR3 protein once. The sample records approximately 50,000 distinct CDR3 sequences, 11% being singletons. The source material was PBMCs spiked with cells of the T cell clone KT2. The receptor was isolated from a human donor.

CDR3 nucleotide sequence: TGTGCCAGCACCGTGGGAACAGGGCCAGATACGCAGTATTTT. It is translated as CASTVGTGPDTQYF. This chain links TRBV6-4 with TRBJ2-3, with D perhaps matching TRBD1 (6 bases). The V gene's germline CDR1 is MRHNA and CDR2 SNTAGT. The CDR3 totals 14 residues. Trimming shortened V by 7 bases and J by 4 bases, and 15 bases separated the two germline ends.